Presented here are 5 T cell receptor beta chains from one specimen sequenced in a study of OX40 agonist ivuxolimab in advanced cancers. Using immunoSEQ multiplex PCR, the repertoire was profiled, and TCRdb retains in-frame clones only, with some absent. The table records some 83,000 clones, about 86% of them present only once. Specimen: CD4+ or CD8+ T cells sorted from blood, collected in a trial of the OX40 agonist ivuxolimab. Source of these receptors: an adult with an advanced solid tumor such as melanoma, head and neck, liver or kidney cancer.

The chain uses TRBV13 and TRBJ2-5; D ambiguous. Germline-derived CDR1 and CDR2 are PRHDT and FYEKMQ (reference sequence). The germline V and J ends were trimmed by 3 bases and 3 bases, with 5 bases remaining between them. There are 12 residues in the CDR3. The CDR3 DNA sequence: TGTGCCAGCAGCTTGGCGAAAGAGACCCAGTACTTC. Its translation: CASSLAKETQYF.

This chain uses TRBV7-9 with TRBJ2-5; D not certain. The CDR3 length is 15 residues. Trimming removed 5 bases at V and 7 bases at J, with 20 bases between. The germline CDR1 and CDR2 sequences are SEHNR and FQNEAQ (reference sequence). CDR3 amino acids: CASSGRTERGWTQYF. DNA of the CDR3: TGTGCCAGCAGCGGAAGGACGGAGCGAGGCTGGACCCAGTACTTC. Drawing the rest from reference TRBV7-9 and TRBJ2-5, the complete variable domain is DTGVSQNPRHKITKRGQNVTFRCDPISEHNRLYWYRQTLGQGPEFLTYFQNEAQLEKSRLLSDRFSAERPKGSFSTLEIQRTEQGDSAMYLCASSGRTERGWTQYFGPGTRLLVL.

V gene TRBV6-5 combines with J gene TRBJ2-7, with 7 nucleotides matching TRBD2. The CDR3 runs to 16 residues. CDR1 is MNHEY and CDR2 is SVGAGI in the germline V gene. Trimming removed 0 bases from V and 2 bases from J; junction bases left unmatched: 7. This chain's CDR3 is CASSYSRAGAAYEQYF. The CDR3 DNA sequence: TGTGCCAGCAGTTACTCGCGTGCGGGAGCCGCCTACGAGCAGTACTTC.

Remarks on this clone: Other DNA variants within this sample encode the same CDR3. This chain links TRBV11-3 with TRBJ1-2; possibly TRBD1 for D (6 bases). CDR3 size: 13 residues. Germline V lookup: CDR1 SGHNT, CDR2 YENEEA. The V end was cut by 2 bases, the J end by 7 bases, with 11 bases between. DNA of the CDR3: TGTGCCAGCAGCTTACAGGGGAATCGTGGCTACACCTTC. Translation: CASSLQGNRGYTF.

The chain uses TRBV7-3 and TRBJ1-2; a possible D gene is TRBD1 (6 bases). The CDR3 sequence is 13 residues long. The germline V gene has CDR1 SGHTA and CDR2 FQGTGA. Trimming left V 5 bases short and J 6 bases short, with 13 bases between. The chain's CDR3 is CASSTQGGNGYTF. In DNA, the CDR3 is TGTGCCAGCAGCACACAGGGAGGAAATGGCTACACCTTC. The whole variable domain, remainder taken from reference TRBV7-3 and TRBJ1-2, is GAGVSQTPSNKVTEKGKYVELRCDPISGHTALYWYRQSLGQGPEFLIYFQGTGAADDSGLPNDRFFAVRPEGSVSTLKIQRTERGDSAVYLCASSTQGGNGYTFGSGTRLTVV.